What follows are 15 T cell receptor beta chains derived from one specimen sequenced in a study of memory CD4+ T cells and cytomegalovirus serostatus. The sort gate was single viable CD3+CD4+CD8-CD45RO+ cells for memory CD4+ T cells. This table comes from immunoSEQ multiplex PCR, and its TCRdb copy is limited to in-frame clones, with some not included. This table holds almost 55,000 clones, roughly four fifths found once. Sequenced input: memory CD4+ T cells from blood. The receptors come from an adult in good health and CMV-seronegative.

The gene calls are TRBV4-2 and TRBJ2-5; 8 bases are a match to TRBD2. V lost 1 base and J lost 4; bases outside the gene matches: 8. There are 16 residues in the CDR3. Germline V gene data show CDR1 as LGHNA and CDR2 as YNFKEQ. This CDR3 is CASSQVGRGEIETQYF. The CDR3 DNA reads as TGTGCCAGCAGCCAAGTTGGGCGGGGGGAGATAGAGACCCAGTACTTC.

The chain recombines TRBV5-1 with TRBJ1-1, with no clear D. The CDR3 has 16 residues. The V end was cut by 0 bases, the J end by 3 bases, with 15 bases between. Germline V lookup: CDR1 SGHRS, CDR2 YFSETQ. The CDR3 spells CASSLGHKVPDTEAFF. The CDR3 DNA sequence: TGCGCCAGCAGCTTGGGACATAAGGTTCCTGACACTGAAGCTTTCTTT.

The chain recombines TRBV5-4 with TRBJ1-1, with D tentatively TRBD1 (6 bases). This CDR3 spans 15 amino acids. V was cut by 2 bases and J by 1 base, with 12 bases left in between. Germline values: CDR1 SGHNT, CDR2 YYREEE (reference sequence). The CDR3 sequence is CASSFGGLGNTEAFF. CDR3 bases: TGTGCCAGCAGCTTTGGGGGGCTCGGGAACACTGAAGCTTTCTTT. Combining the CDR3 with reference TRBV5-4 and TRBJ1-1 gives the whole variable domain ETGVTQSPTHLIKTRGQQVTLRCSSQSGHNTVSWYQQALGQGPQFIFQYYREEENGRGNFPPRFSGLQFPNYSSELNVNALELDDSALYLCASSFGGLGNTEAFFGQGTRLTVV.

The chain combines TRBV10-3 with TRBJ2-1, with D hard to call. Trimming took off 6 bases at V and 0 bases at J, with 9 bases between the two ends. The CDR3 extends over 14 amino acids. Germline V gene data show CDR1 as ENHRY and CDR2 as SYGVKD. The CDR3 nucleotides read TGTGCCATCAGGGAATCGAGCTCCTACAATGAGCAGTTCTTC. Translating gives CAIRESSSYNEQFF.

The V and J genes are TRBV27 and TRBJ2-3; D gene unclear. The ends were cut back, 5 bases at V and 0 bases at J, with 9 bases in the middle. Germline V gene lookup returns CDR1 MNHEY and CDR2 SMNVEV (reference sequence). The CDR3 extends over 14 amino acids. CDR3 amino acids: CASSLLRSTDTQYF. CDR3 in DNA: TGTGCCAGCAGTCTTTTGCGGAGCACAGATACGCAGTATTTT.

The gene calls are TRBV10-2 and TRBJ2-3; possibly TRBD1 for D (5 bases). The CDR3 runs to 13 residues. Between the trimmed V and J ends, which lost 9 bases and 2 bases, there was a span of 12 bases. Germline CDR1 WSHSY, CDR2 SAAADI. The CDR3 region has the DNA TGCGCCAGTAGACAGTTATCCACAGATACGCAGTATTTT. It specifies CASRQLSTDTQYF.

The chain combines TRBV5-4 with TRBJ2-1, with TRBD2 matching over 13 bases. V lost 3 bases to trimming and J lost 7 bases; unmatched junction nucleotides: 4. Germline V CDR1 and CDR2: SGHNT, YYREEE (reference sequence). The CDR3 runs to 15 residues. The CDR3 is CASSSGLAGVNEQFF. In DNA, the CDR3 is TGTGCCAGCAGCTCCGGACTAGCGGGAGTGAATGAGCAGTTCTTC.

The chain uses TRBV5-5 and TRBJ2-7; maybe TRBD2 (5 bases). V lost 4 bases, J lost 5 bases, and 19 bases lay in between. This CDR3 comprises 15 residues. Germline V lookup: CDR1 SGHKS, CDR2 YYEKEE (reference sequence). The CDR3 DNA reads TGTGCCAGCAGCCCGGATCCGGGGAACACCCACGAGCAGTACTTC. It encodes CASSPDPGNTHEQYF.

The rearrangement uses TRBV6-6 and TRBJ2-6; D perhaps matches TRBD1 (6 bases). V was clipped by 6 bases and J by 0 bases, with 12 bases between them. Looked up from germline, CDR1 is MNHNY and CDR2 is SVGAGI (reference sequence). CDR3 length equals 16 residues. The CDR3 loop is CASRPSRGSGANVLTF. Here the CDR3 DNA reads TGTGCCAGCAGACCGTCCAGGGGCTCTGGGGCCAACGTCCTGACTTTC.

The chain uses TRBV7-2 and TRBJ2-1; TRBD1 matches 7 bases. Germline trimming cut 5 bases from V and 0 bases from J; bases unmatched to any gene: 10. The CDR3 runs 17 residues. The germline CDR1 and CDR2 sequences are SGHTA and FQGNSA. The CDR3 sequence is CASSDRQGRSSYNEQFF. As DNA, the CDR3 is TGTGCCAGCAGCGACCGACAGGGCCGGAGCTCCTACAATGAGCAGTTCTTC.

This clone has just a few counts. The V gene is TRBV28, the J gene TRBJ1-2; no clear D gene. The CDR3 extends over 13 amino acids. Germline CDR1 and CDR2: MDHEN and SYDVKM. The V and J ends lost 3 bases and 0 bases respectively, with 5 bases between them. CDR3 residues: CASSFGANYGYTF. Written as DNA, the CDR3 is TGTGCCAGCAGTTTCGGAGCTAACTATGGCTACACCTTC.

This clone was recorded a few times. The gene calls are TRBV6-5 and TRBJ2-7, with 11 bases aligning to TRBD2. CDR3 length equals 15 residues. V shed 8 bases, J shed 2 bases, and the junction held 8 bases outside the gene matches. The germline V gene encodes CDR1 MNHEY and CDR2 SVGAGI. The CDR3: CASRLAGPRAYEQYF. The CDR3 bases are TGTGCCAGCCGACTAGCGGGACCTCGTGCCTACGAGCAGTACTTC.

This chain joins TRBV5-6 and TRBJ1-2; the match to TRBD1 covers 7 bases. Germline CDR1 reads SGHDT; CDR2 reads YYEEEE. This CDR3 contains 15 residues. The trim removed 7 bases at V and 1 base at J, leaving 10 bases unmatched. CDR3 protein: CASGPGGGLNYGYTF. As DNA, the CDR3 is TGTGCCAGCGGGCCCGGAGGGGGCCTTAACTATGGCTACACCTTC.

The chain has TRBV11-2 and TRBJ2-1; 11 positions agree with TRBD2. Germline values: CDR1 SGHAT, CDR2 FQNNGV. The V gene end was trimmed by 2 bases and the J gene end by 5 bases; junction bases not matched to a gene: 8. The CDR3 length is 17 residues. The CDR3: CASSLSRLAGINNEQFF. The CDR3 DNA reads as TGTGCCAGCAGCTTATCAAGACTAGCGGGAATTAACAATGAGCAGTTCTTC.

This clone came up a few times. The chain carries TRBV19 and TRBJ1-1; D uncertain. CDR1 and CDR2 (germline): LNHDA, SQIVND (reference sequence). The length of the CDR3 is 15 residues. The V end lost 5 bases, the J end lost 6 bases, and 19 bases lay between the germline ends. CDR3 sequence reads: CASSPPGSPVPEAFF. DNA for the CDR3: TGTGCCAGTAGTCCGCCCGGCTCGCCCGTTCCTGAAGCTTTCTTT.